This T cell receptor beta chain was observed in a study of early T cells in non-severe SARS-CoV-2 infection. Study-level information: Unsorted whole blood bulk RNA was sequenced, with unpaired chains.

Losses at the gene ends were 2 bases for V and 8 bases for J; bases not matched to a gene: 9. CDR3 size: 14 residues. From germline, CDR1 is SQVTM and CDR2 ANQGSEA. Each CDR3 protein gets one entry after TCRdb re-called the 5' RACE reads with MiXCR. The repertoire holds roughly 29,000 distinct CDR3 sequences, with around 5% as singletons. Ten or more counts support this clonotype. The chain joins TRBV29-1 to TRBJ2-3; TRBD1 aligns across 8 bases. The sample consisted of whole blood. This receptor was identified in an adult who was a healthcare worker with PCR-confirmed SARS-CoV-2 infection or an uninfected control (not recorded which). The CDR3 loop is CSVEFGQGKGTQYF. CDR3 DNA: TGCAGCGTTGAATTTGGACAGGGAAAGGGTACGCAGTATTTT.